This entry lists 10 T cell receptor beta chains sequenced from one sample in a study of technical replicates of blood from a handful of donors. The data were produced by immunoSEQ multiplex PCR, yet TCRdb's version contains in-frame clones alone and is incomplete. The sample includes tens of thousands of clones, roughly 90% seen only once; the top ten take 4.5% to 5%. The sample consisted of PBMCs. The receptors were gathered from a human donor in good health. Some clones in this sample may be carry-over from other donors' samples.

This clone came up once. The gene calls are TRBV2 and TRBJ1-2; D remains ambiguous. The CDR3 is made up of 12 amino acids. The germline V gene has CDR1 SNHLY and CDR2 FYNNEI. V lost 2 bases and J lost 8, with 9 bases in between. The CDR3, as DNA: TGTGCCAGCAGTGAACAATTGGAGGGCTACACCTTC. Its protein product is CASSEQLEGYTF. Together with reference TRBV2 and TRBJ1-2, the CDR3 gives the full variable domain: EPEVTQTPSHQVTQMGQEVILRCVPISNHLYFYWYRQILGQKVEFLVSFYNNEISEKSEIFDDQFSVERPDGSNFTLKIRSTKLEDSAMYFCASSEQLEGYTFGSGTRLTVV.

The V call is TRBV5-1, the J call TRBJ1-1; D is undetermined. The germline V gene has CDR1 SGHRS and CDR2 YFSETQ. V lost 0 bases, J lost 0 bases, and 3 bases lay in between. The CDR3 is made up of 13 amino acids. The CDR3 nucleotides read TGCGCCAGCAGCTTGGCCGTGAACACTGAAGCTTTCTTT. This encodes CASSLAVNTEAFF.

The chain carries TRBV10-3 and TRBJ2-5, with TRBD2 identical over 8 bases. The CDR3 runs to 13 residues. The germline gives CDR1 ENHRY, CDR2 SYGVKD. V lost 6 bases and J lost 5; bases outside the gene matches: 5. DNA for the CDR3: TGTGCCATCAGGGGGGGACTAGAGGAGACCCAGTACTTC. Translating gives CAIRGGLEETQYF.

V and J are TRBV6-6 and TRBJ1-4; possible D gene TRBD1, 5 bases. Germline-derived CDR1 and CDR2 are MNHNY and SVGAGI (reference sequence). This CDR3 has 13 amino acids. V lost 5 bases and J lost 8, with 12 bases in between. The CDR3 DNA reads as TGTGCCAGCAGTCGGGGGGTTGGAGAAAAACTGTTTTTT. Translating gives CASSRGVGEKLFF.

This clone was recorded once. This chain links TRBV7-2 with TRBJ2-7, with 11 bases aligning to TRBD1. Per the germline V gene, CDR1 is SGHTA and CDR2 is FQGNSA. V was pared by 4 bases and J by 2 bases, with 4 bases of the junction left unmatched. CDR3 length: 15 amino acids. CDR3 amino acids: CASSWDRGSTYEQYF. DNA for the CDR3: TGTGCCAGCAGCTGGGACAGGGGGTCCACCTACGAGCAGTACTTC.

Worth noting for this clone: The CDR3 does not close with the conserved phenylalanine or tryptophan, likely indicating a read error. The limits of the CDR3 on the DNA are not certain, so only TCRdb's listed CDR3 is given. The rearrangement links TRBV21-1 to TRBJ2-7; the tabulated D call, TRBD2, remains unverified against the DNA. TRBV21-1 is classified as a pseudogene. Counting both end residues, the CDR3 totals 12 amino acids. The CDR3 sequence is CASSKAELAGLI.

CDR3 residues: CASSEASGETQYF. The CDR3 coding sequence is TGTGCCAGCAGTGAGGCCAGCGGGGAGACCCAGTACTTC. V gene TRBV2 combines with J gene TRBJ2-5; D is perhaps TRBD2 (6 bases). The germline V and J ends were trimmed by 3 bases and 5 bases, with 10 bases remaining between them. CDR1 and CDR2 from the germline V gene are SNHLY and FYNNEI. This CDR3 is 13 amino acids long.

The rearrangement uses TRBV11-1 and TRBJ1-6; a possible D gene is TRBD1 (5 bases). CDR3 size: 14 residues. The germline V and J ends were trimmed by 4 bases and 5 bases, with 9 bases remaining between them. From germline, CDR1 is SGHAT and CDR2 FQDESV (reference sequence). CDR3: CASSSGLNNSPLHF. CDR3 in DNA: TGTGCCAGCAGCTCGGGACTGAATAATTCACCCCTCCACTTT.

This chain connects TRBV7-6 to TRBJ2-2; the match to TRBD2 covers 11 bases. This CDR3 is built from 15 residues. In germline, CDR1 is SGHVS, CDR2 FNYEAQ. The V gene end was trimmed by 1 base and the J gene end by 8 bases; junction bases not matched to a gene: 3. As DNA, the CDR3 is TGTGCCAGCAGCTTAGTAGCGGGAGGGCGAGGGGAGCTGTTTTTT. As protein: CASSLVAGGRGELFF.

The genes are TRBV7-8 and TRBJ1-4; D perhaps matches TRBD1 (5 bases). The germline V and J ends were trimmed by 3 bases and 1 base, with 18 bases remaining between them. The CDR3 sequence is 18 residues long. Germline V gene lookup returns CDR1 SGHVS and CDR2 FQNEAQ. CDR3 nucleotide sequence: TGTGCCAGCAGCTTCCCTCGCCAGGGCGGTGGAACTAATGAAAAACTGTTTTTT. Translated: CASSFPRQGGGTNEKLFF.